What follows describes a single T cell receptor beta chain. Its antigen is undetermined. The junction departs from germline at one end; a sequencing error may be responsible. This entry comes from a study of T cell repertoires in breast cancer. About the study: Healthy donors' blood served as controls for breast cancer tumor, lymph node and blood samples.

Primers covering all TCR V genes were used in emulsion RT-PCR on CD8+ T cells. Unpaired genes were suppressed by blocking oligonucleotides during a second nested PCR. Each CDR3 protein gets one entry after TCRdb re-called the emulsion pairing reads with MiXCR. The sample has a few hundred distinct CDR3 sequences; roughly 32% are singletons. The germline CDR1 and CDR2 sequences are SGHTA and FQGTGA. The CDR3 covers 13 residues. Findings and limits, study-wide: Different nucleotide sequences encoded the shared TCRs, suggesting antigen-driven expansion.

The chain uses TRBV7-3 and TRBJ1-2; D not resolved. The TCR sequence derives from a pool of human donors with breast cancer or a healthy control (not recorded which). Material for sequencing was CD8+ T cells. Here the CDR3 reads CASSSNGGYGYFF. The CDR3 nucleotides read TGTGCCAGCAGCTCAAATGGTGGCTATGGATACTTCTTC.